The clone carrying this T cell receptor (beta chain) has just a few counts. The data derive from a study of T cell changes during pregnancy in multiple sclerosis. Sequencing was performed with immunoSEQ multiplex PCR; in TCRdb, only in-frame clones are kept and a portion is missing. The sample consists of 90,000 to 120,000 clones, around 90% of them appearing once. With 2 bases removed from V and 5 bases from J, the gap between germline ends came to 8 bases. Germline CDR1 reads SGDLS; CDR2 reads YYNGEE. The CDR3 sequence is 13 residues long. The TCR originated in a female donor in good health, enrolled as a control in a pregnancy study. This chain joins TRBV9 and TRBJ2-1, with D unresolved. Sequencing used peripheral blood, obtained in the third trimester of pregnancy. DNA of the CDR3: TGTGCCAGCAGCGTCCAGGCTCACAATGAGCAGTTCTTC. It is translated as CASSVQAHNEQFF.